This entry lists 13 T cell receptor beta chains sequenced from one sample in a study of PD-1 blockade in classical Hodgkin lymphoma. Every patient had relapsed following autologous stem cell transplantation, and cohorts differed in brentuximab vedotin exposure. Only in-frame clones appear in the TCRdb table, and some are missing; sequencing was by immunoSEQ multiplex PCR. The sample records roughly 81,000 clones, 80% to 95% being singletons. Sequenced here: peripheral blood mononuclear cells (PBMCs), sampled before the second cycle of nivolumab. The receptors stem from a human donor with classical Hodgkin lymphoma.

The chain has TRBV2 and TRBJ1-4; D is uncertain. The CDR3 consists of 15 residues. The germline V gene has CDR1 SNHLY and CDR2 FYNNEI. V was clipped by 4 bases and J by 0 bases, with 9 bases between them. CDR3 bases: TGTGCCAGCAGTGCGTCGACCTCAACTAATGAAAAACTGTTTTTT. Translation gives CASSASTSTNEKLFF. Full variable domain (remainder filled in from reference TRBV2 and TRBJ1-4): EPEVTQTPSHQVTQMGQEVILRCVPISNHLYFYWYRQILGQKVEFLVSFYNNEISEKSEIFDDQFSVERPDGSNFTLKIRSTKLEDSAMYFCASSASTSTNEKLFFGSGTQLSVL.

The V and J genes are TRBV5-8 and TRBJ1-4, with TRBD1 identical over 10 bases. The V and J ends lost 4 bases and 4 bases, in that order; junction bases with no gene match: 10. Germline CDR1 is SGHTS and CDR2 is YDEGEE. The CDR3 consists of 17 residues. DNA for the CDR3: TGTGCCAGCAGCGACCGGACAGGGGGAGGCGGTAATGAAAAACTGTTTTTT. This gives the protein CASSDRTGGGGNEKLFF.

The chain combines TRBV29-1 with TRBJ1-4; no firm D call. This CDR3 comprises 13 residues. The germline CDR1 and CDR2 sequences are SQVTM and ANQGSEA. Trimming took off 5 bases at V and 0 bases at J, with 7 bases between the two ends. CDR3 sequence reads: CSVIPATNEKLFF. The CDR3 DNA is TGCAGCGTTATCCCTGCAACTAATGAAAAACTGTTTTTT.

The sample holds one count of this clone. The chain has TRBV5-6 and TRBJ2-5; perhaps D is TRBD1 or TRBD2 (5 bases each). The better agreement between TRBJ2-7 and the DNA end casts doubt on the J call. Germline V gene data show CDR1 as SGHDT and CDR2 as YYEEEE. This CDR3 spans 14 amino acids. CDR3 amino acids: CASSPTGLTYEQYF. Here the CDR3 DNA reads TGTGCCAGCAGCCCAACGGGGCTCACCTACGAGCAGTACTTC.

The chain is built from TRBV19 and TRBJ1-1; TRBD1 is a possible D gene (6 bases). V gave up 7 bases and J gave up 5 bases, with 17 bases separating them. The germline gives CDR1 LNHDA, CDR2 SQIVND (reference sequence). This CDR3 has 14 amino acids. DNA for the CDR3: TGTGCCAGTATAACTGACAGGAGGAGAACTGAAGCTTTCTTT. This sequence encodes CASITDRRRTEAFF. The full variable domain, with the rest looked up from reference TRBV19 and TRBJ1-1, is DGGITQSPKYLFRKEGQNVTLSCEQNLNHDAMYWYRQDPGQGLRLIYYSQIVNDFQKGDIAEGYSVSREKKESFPLTVTSAQKNPTAFYLCASITDRRRTEAFFGQGTRLTVV.

This chain uses TRBV6-5 with TRBJ2-2, with 7 bases lining up with TRBD2. Germline V gene data show CDR1 as MNHEY and CDR2 as SVGAGI. V dropped 5 bases and J dropped 14; count of bases not matched to a gene: 11. The CDR3 runs to 13 residues. The CDR3 DNA follows: TGTGCCAGCAGTCCCGAACGGGGAGGGAGCCTGTTTTTT. Its translation is CASSPERGGSLFF.

This chain links TRBV9 with TRBJ2-5, with 7 bases that match TRBD1. The V and J ends lost 2 bases and 2 bases, in that order; junction bases with no gene match: 3. The CDR3 has 14 amino acids. Germline V gene data show CDR1 as SGDLS and CDR2 as YYNGEE. CDR3 bases: TGTGCCAGCAGCGTCCCGGGACAGCAAGAGACCCAGTACTTC. It translates to CASSVPGQQETQYF.

The chain combines TRBV28 with TRBJ2-7; 14 positions match TRBD2. The CDR3 contains 19 residues. Trimming took 5 bases from V and 1 from J; bases not matched to a gene: 13. Per the germline V gene, CDR1 is MDHEN and CDR2 is SYDVKM. The CDR3 bases are TGTGCCAGCAGTCTAGGGGGACTAGCGGGAGAAAAGGGATCCTACGAGCAGTACTTC. It encodes CASSLGGLAGEKGSYEQYF.

V usage is TRBV10-3 and J usage is TRBJ2-1, with D possibly TRBD1 on 6 matching bases. Germline CDR1 reads ENHRY; CDR2 reads SYGVKD. V lost 6 bases, J lost 2 bases, and 11 bases lay in between. CDR3 length: 14 residues. The CDR3 is CAISSTGTYNEQFF. The CDR3 nucleotides are TGTGCCATCAGCTCAACAGGGACCTACAATGAGCAGTTCTTC.

The rearrangement uses TRBV5-4 and TRBJ2-7; unclear D gene. The CDR3 is made up of 12 amino acids. Trimming shortened V by 7 bases and J by 3 bases, and 11 bases separated the two germline ends. Germline V gives CDR1 SGHNT, CDR2 YYREEE (reference sequence). CDR3 protein: CASGQNLYEQYF. The CDR3 nucleotides read TGTGCCAGCGGCCAAAACCTCTACGAGCAGTACTTC.

The count of this clone is one. This chain links TRBV19 with TRBJ2-7; 9 bases fit TRBD2. Germline V gene data show CDR1 as LNHDA and CDR2 as SQIVND (reference sequence). The CDR3 consists of 15 residues. The V gene end was trimmed by 2 bases and the J gene end by 3 bases; junction bases not matched to a gene: 5. The chain's CDR3 is CASSIRLAAYYEQYF. CDR3 nucleotides: TGTGCCAGTAGTATAAGACTAGCGGCATACTACGAGCAGTACTTC.

CDR3 sequence: CASSYPPGQDTDTQYF. The CDR3 DNA follows: TGTGCCAGCAGCTACCCTCCGGGACAAGACACAGATACGCAGTATTTT. The chain is built from TRBV7-9 and TRBJ2-3; D perhaps matches TRBD1 (6 bases). V lost 4 bases to trimming and J lost 2 bases, with 16 bases between them. The germline V gene has CDR1 SEHNR and CDR2 FQNEAQ (reference sequence). The CDR3 runs to 16 residues.

The chain combines TRBV30 with TRBJ1-2, with 7 positions matching TRBD1. CDR3 size: 12 residues. In germline, CDR1 is GTSNPN, CDR2 SVGIG (reference sequence). Here the CDR3 reads CGKKGGADGYTF. The CDR3 region has the DNA TGTGGGAAGAAAGGGGGCGCGGATGGCTACACCTTC.